Listed here are 5 T cell receptor beta chains from one sample, sequenced in a study of blood T cells in healthy people across ages. Combining a sample-barcoded 5' primer with a J-beta primer mix, a second PCR ran for roughly 7 to 12 cycles. From the 5' RACE reads, TCRdb called clonotypes with MiXCR, one entry per CDR3 protein. The sample records over 550,000 distinct CDR3 sequences, about 30% being singletons. The sample taken for sequencing was blood. The receptors derive from a woman of 80 years or more in good health.

At least ten counts were recorded for this clonotype. The V and J genes are TRBV18 and TRBJ2-7, with no clear D. CDR3 size: 13 residues. Germline loops: CDR1 KGHSH, CDR2 LQKENI. V was shortened by 2 bases and J by 9 bases, with 14 bases between the two germline ends. The CDR3 spells CASSPDRQEWQYF. CDR3 DNA sequence: TGTGCCAGCTCACCAGATCGCCAGGAATGGCAGTACTTC.

Ten or more counts support this clonotype. V and J are TRBV10-3 and TRBJ2-7; 9 bases map to TRBD1. Germline loops: CDR1 ENHRY, CDR2 SYGVKD. The CDR3 is 12 amino acids. Trimming at V came to 10 bases and at J to 2 bases, leaving 3 bases not matched to a gene. CDR3 residues: CATRQGAYEQYF. CDR3 DNA sequence: TGTGCCACTAGACAGGGGGCCTACGAGCAGTACTTC.

This clonotype was counted ten times or more. The chain couples TRBV2 to TRBJ1-4, with no clear D. The CDR3 totals 14 residues. CDR1 is SNHLY, CDR2 FYNNEI, per germline. Trimming removed 8 bases at V and 0 bases at J, with 10 bases between. CDR3 in amino acids: CASRSSPTNEKLFF. CDR3 DNA sequence: TGTGCCAGCCGGAGCAGTCCAACTAATGAAAAACTGTTTTTT. Full variable domain (rest looked up from reference TRBV2 and TRBJ1-4): EPEVTQTPSHQVTQMGQEVILRCVPISNHLYFYWYRQILGQKVEFLVSFYNNEISEKSEIFDDQFSVERPDGSNFTLKIRSTKLEDSAMYFCASRSSPTNEKLFFGSGTQLSVL.

On this clonotype itself: This may be a read error, as it is one base from a much larger clone. J is TRBJ1-2 and V is TRBV29-1; a possible D gene is TRBD1 (5 bases). The germline V and J ends were trimmed by 3 bases and 7 bases, with 18 bases remaining between them. CDR3 length: 14 amino acids. Germline V gene data show CDR1 as SQVTM and CDR2 as ANQGSEA. The CDR3 DNA sequence: TGCAGCGTTGACTCTCTTGGGGGTTGGGGTGGCTACACCTTC. It is translated as CSVDSLGGWGGYTF.

This clonotype was seen ten or more times. V is TRBV20-1 and J is TRBJ2-7, with D possibly TRBD1 on 6 matching bases. Germline CDR1 and CDR2: DFQATT and SNEGSKA (reference sequence). Trimming cost V 2 bases and J 2 bases, with 10 bases left between them. The CDR3 length is 13 residues. The CDR3 loop reads CSARPTGAYEQYF. DNA for the CDR3: TGCAGTGCTAGACCGACAGGAGCCTACGAGCAGTACTTC.